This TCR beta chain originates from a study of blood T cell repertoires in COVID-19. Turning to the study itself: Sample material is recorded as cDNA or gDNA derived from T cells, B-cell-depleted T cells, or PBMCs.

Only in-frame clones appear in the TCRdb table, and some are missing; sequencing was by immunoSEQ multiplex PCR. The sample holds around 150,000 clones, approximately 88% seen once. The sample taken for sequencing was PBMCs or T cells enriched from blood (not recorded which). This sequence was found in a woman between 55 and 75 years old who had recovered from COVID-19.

As DNA, the CDR3 is TGTGCCAGTAGTATAGACGGGGTCAACTATGGCTACACCTTC. Protein sequence: CASSIDGVNYGYTF. The gene calls are TRBV19 and TRBJ1-2, with D hard to call. Germline values: CDR1 LNHDA, CDR2 SQIVND (reference sequence). Trimming cost V 0 bases and J 2 bases, with 7 bases left between them. The CDR3 runs 14 residues. Filled out from reference TRBV19 and TRBJ1-2, the complete variable domain reads DGGITQSPKYLFRKEGQNVTLSCEQNLNHDAMYWYRQDPGQGLRLIYYSQIVNDFQKGDIAEGYSVSREKKESFPLTVTSAQKNPTAFYLCASSIDGVNYGYTFGSGTRLTVV.